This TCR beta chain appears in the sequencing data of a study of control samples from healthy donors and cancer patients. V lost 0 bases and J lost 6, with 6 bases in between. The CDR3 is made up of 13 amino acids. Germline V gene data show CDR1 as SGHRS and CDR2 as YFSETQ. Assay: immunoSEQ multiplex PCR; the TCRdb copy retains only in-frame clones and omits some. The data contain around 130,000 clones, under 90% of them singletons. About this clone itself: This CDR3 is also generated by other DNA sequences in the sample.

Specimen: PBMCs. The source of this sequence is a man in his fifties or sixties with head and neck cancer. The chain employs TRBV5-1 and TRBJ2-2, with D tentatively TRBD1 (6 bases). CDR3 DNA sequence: TGCGCCAGCAGCTTGGGGGGGCCCGGGGAGCTGTTTTTT. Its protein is CASSLGGPGELFF.